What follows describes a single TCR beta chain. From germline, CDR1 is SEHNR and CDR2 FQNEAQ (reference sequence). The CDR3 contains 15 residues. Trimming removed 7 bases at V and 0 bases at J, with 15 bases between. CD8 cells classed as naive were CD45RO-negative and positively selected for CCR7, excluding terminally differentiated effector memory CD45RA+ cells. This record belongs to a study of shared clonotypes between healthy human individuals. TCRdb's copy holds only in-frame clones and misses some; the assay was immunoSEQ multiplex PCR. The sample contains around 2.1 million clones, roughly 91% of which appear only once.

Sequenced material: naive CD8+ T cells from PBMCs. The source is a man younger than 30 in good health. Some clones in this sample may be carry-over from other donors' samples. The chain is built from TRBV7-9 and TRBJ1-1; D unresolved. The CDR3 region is CASNPSPTLNTEAFF. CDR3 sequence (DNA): TGTGCCAGCAACCCAAGCCCCACCCTGAACACTGAAGCTTTCTTT. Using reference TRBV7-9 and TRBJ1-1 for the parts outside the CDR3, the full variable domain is DTGVSQNPRHKITKRGQNVTFRCDPISEHNRLYWYRQTLGQGPEFLTYFQNEAQLEKSRLLSDRFSAERPKGSFSTLEIQRTEQGDSAMYLCASNPSPTLNTEAFFGQGTRLTVV.